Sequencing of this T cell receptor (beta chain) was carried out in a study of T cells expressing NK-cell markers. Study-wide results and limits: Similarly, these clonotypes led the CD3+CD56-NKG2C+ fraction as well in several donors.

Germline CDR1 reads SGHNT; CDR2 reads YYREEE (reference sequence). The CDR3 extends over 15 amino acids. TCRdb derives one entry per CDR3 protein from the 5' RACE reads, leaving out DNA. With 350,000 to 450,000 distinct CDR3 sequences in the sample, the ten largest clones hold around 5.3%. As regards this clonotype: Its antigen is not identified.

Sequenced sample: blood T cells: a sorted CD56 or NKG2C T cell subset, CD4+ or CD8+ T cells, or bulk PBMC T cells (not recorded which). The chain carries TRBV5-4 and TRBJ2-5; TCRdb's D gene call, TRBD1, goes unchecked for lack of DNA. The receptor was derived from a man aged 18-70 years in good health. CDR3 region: CASSFPTGRQETQYF.